These 19 T cell receptor beta chains originate from one sample sequenced in a study of Graves' ophthalmopathy and Graves' hyperthyroidism. Amplifying from RNA transcripts, the study obtained TCR beta CDR3 regions. The first-round RT-PCR employed HTBI primers together with the Qiagen OneStep RT-PCR kit. A multiplex PCR was then performed as the second round. A single record per CDR3 protein comes from TCRdb applying MiXCR to the multiplex PCR reads. This table has about 550,000 distinct CDR3 sequences, just under 40% appearing once. Sequenced material: peripheral blood or thyroid tissue (not recorded which). These receptors were taken from an adult man with Graves' hyperthyroidism.

The rearrangement joins TRBV25-1 to TRBJ1-4; 8 bases fit TRBD1. V lost 6 bases, J lost 5 bases, and 8 bases stayed unmatched. Germline CDR1 is MGHDK and CDR2 is SYGVNS. The CDR3 contains 15 residues. The CDR3 DNA is TGTGCCAGCAGCCAAGAGACAGGGGTAAATGAAAAACTGTTTTTT. Residues: CASSQETGVNEKLFF.

This sequence joins TRBV7-8 and TRBJ1-2; D is unclear. The CDR3 is 14 residues long. Trimming pared 5 bases from V and 4 bases from J, leaving 14 bases between. The germline V gene has CDR1 SGHVS and CDR2 FQNEAQ. The chain's CDR3 is CASSVGTFTYGYTF. As DNA, the CDR3 is TGTGCCAGCAGCGTTGGTACGTTCACCTATGGCTACACCTTC.

In the case of this clonotype: Given a much more abundant clone one base away, this may be a read error. V and J are TRBV19 and TRBJ1-5, with 10 bases lining up with TRBD1. The CDR3 is 17 amino acids. The J segment lost 5 bases and the V segment lost 5 bases, leaving 12 bases of the junction unmatched. In germline, CDR1 is LNHDA, CDR2 SQIVND (reference sequence). The CDR3, as DNA: TGTGCCAGTAGTGGGTCTCCCGGGACAGGGGCATATCAGCCCCAGCATTTT. Translated, it gives CASSGSPGTGAYQPQHF.

The V gene is TRBV7-2, the J gene TRBJ2-7; unclear D gene. The DNA end favors TRBJ2-1, so the J call may be wrong. This CDR3 region has 13 residues. Germline CDR1 and CDR2: SGHTA and FQGNSA. For the CDR3, the DNA is TGTGCCAGCAGCTTAGTTAAGTGGAATGAGCAGTTCTTC. Encoded protein: CASSLVKWNEQFF.

Ten or more counts support this clonotype. V usage is TRBV7-9 and J usage is TRBJ1-2; D not certain. This CDR3 contains 12 residues. V lost 7 bases to trimming and J lost 7 bases, with 13 bases between them. Germline-derived CDR1 and CDR2 are SEHNR and FQNEAQ (reference sequence). The CDR3 reads CASNFRGFGYTF. DNA of the CDR3: TGTGCCAGCAACTTCCGAGGTTTTGGCTACACCTTC.

The chain couples TRBV24-1 to TRBJ2-7; 7 positions match TRBD1. Germline lookup yields CDR1 KGHDR and CDR2 SFDVKD. V lost 5 bases and J lost 2; bases outside the gene matches: 11. The CDR3 length is 16 residues. CDR3 protein: CATSAPFLQGTYEQYF. CDR3 DNA: TGTGCCACCAGTGCTCCTTTTCTACAGGGGACCTACGAGCAGTACTTC.

This clonotype was seen ten or more times. The chain is built from TRBV10-3 and TRBJ1-1; a possible D gene is TRBD1 (6 bases). The V end was cut by 5 bases, the J end by 1 base, with 11 bases between. The CDR3 loop spans 14 amino acids. Germline V gene lookup returns CDR1 ENHRY and CDR2 SYGVKD. The CDR3 region has the DNA TGTGCCATCAGTCCCACAGGGTCGAACACTGAAGCTTTCTTT. It is translated as CAISPTGSNTEAFF.

This clonotype has a count of ten or more. The genes are TRBV29-1 and TRBJ1-2; maybe TRBD1 (5 bases). Looked up from germline, CDR1 is SQVTM and CDR2 is ANQGSEA. The CDR3 length is 14 residues. V shed 4 bases and J shed 4 bases, with 16 bases lying between them. The CDR3 is CSVAGAQTFYGYTF. In nucleotides, the CDR3 is TGCAGCGTTGCTGGGGCCCAAACATTCTATGGCTACACCTTC.

The sample holds many counts of this clonotype. V gene TRBV7-9 combines with J gene TRBJ1-1, with D uncertain. V was pared by 1 base and J by 1 base, with 7 bases between. This CDR3 is 14 amino acids long. Germline-derived CDR1 and CDR2 are SEHNR and FQNEAQ (reference sequence). DNA of the CDR3: TGTGCCAGCAGCTTAGAGTCCGGGAACACTGAAGCTTTCTTT. Translation: CASSLESGNTEAFF.

Regarding this clonotype: This may stem from a read error, because a much larger clone lies one nucleotide away. The gene calls are TRBV10-3 and TRBJ1-3; no definite D call. The germline V and J ends were trimmed by 6 bases and 6 bases, with 15 bases remaining between them. CDR3 length: 14 residues. CDR1 and CDR2 (germline): ENHRY, SYGVKD. CDR3: CAISLDLSANTIYF. The DNA for the CDR3 is TGTGCCATCAGCTTAGATCTATCGGCAAACACCATATATTTT.

This clonotype appeared once. V and J are TRBV10-3 and TRBJ2-5, with D possibly being TRBD1 or TRBD2 (5 bases each). Germline V gives CDR1 ENHRY, CDR2 SYGVKD. The CDR3 spans 15 residues. The germline V and J ends were trimmed by 6 bases and 2 bases, with 16 bases remaining between them. CDR3 bases: TGTGCCATCAGCCCCGGGACCTTCTCTCAAGAGACCCAGTACTTC. This sequence encodes CAISPGTFSQETQYF.

This clonotype was seen a few times. No conserved phenylalanine or tryptophan ends this CDR3, so it is likely a read error. The DNA is omitted, as the CDR3 cannot be located on it reliably, and the CDR3 follows TCRdb's listing. The chain links TRBV10-3 to TRBJ1-5; the DNA was not used to check the table's D call, TRBD1. Per the germline V gene, CDR1 is ENHRY and CDR2 is SYGVKD. The CDR3 region is 9 residues in length, termini included. This chain's CDR3 is CAISEQGAI.

This clonotype occurred many times. V is TRBV12-3 or TRBV12-4 and J is TRBJ1-2; 9 nucleotides line up with TRBD1. This CDR3 comprises 14 residues. V lost 2 bases and J lost 8; bases outside the gene matches: 6. This chain's CDR3 is CASSLTGQGRGYTF. The CDR3 DNA reads TGTGCCAGCAGTTTAACCGGACAGGGGCGCGGCTACACCTTC.

This rearrangement joins TRBV20-1 to TRBJ2-2, with a tentative D call TRBD1 (5 bases). The germline gives CDR1 DFQATT, CDR2 SNEGSKA (reference sequence). Trimming stripped 6 bases from V and 1 base from J, with 12 bases between. This CDR3 is 14 amino acids long. The CDR3 reads CSAPPGQNTGELFF. In DNA form, the CDR3 reads TGCAGTGCCCCACCTGGACAGAACACCGGGGAGCTGTTTTTT.

The chain is built from TRBV4-1 and TRBJ2-7, with 8 bases lining up with TRBD1. Germline CDR1 is MGHRA and CDR2 is YSYEKL. The CDR3 has 17 amino acids. The V and J ends lost 1 base and 0 bases, in that order; junction bases with no gene match: 8. The CDR3: CASSQGVAGTGSYEQYF. Written as DNA, the CDR3 is TGCGCCAGCAGCCAAGGGGTAGCCGGGACAGGCTCCTACGAGCAGTACTTC.

In its sample, this clonotype was seen many times. The V and J genes are TRBV20-1 and TRBJ1-6; no definite D call. Germline V gene data show CDR1 as DFQATT and CDR2 as SNEGSKA (reference sequence). The CDR3 totals 15 residues. The ends were cut back, 6 bases at V and 6 bases at J, with 18 bases in the middle. The CDR3 is CSATLVPGSNSPLHF. CDR3 DNA sequence: TGCAGTGCAACTCTAGTGCCCGGTAGTAATTCACCCCTCCACTTT.

This clonotype occurred many times. The V call is TRBV2, the J call TRBJ1-5; 7 bases agree with TRBD1. Germline CDR1 and CDR2: SNHLY and FYNNEI. The CDR3 has 13 amino acids. Trimming took 5 bases from V and 5 from J; bases not matched to a gene: 3. CDR3 loop: CASSPGQYQPQHF. CDR3 coding DNA: TGTGCCAGCAGTCCGGGACAGTATCAGCCCCAGCATTTT.

On this clonotype: An end of the junction differs from the germline gene, which may be a read error. V is TRBV29-1 and J is TRBJ2-1; D call uncertain. The CDR3 totals 14 residues. CDR1 is SQVTM, CDR2 ANQGSEA, per germline. Here the CDR3 DNA reads TGCAGCGTGGAAGCGTTGAGCTCCTACAATGAGCAGTTCTTC. It codes for CSVEALSSYNEQFF.

This clonotype was seen repeatedly, ten times or more. CDR3 region: CSAEQGPNYGYTF. The CDR3 DNA sequence: TGCAGTGCTGAACAGGGCCCTAACTATGGCTACACCTTC. This chain links TRBV20-1 with TRBJ1-2; D is possibly TRBD1 (6 bases). This CDR3 has 13 residues. V was cut by 5 bases and J by 0 bases, with 10 bases left in between. Germline V gives CDR1 DFQATT, CDR2 SNEGSKA (reference sequence).